The 32 T cell receptor beta chains presented below share a single source sample, sequenced in a study of CD8 T cells in ankylosing spondylitis. TCRdb analysed the 5' RACE reads with MiXCR anew, one entry per CDR3 protein. The table includes roughly 240,000 distinct CDR3 sequences, 7% to 10% detected once. What was sequenced was blood, either unsorted or a sorted T cell fraction (not recorded which). Receptor source: a female donor with ankylosing spondylitis or in good health (not recorded which).

At least ten counts were recorded for this clonotype. CDR3 in DNA: TGTGCCAGCAGTTTAGGGCGGCCCAACACCGGGGAGCTGTTTTTT. Its translation: CASSLGRPNTGELFF. This chain joins TRBV12-3 or TRBV12-4 and TRBJ2-2; no clear D gene. The CDR3 has 15 residues. The V gene lost 1 base and the J gene lost 2 bases, with 8 bases spanning the gap.

This clonotype was counted many times. The chain has TRBV7-2 and TRBJ2-1; no firm D call. The germline V gene has CDR1 SGHTA and CDR2 FQGNSA. The V and J ends lost 1 base and 8 bases respectively, with 15 bases between them. CDR3 length equals 15 residues. The CDR3 reads CASSLVVDGLHEQFF. CDR3 DNA: TGTGCCAGCAGCTTAGTTGTAGATGGCTTACATGAGCAGTTCTTC.

This clonotype appeared many times. The V gene is TRBV12-3 or TRBV12-4, the J gene TRBJ2-1, with D possibly matching TRBD2 (7 bases). The CDR3 has 15 residues. V shed 3 bases and J shed 4 bases, with 13 bases lying between them. CDR3 in amino acids: CASSFGGGQYNEQFF. In DNA form, the CDR3 reads TGTGCCAGCAGTTTTGGGGGGGGCCAGTACAATGAGCAGTTCTTC.

V gene TRBV20-1 combines with J gene TRBJ1-1; 7 nucleotides align to TRBD1. The CDR3 has 15 amino acids. CDR1 and CDR2 from the germline V gene are DFQATT and SNEGSKA (reference sequence). The V segment lost 5 bases and the J segment 3 bases; nucleotides outside the gene matches: 12. The CDR3 DNA reads TGCAGTGCTCGCCACAGGGGAGGATGGGACACTGAAGCTTTCTTT. Amino acid sequence: CSARHRGGWDTEAFF.

This clonotype was observed many times. The chain has TRBV11-2 and TRBJ2-6; weak D call: TRBD2 (5 bases). V was trimmed by 5 bases and J by 0 bases, leaving 8 bases between them. The CDR3 is 15 residues long. Per germline, CDR1 SGHAT and CDR2 FQNNGV. CDR3 sequence: CASSVRDSGANVLTF. CDR3 nucleotide sequence: TGTGCCAGCAGCGTCCGGGACTCTGGGGCCAACGTCCTGACTTTC.

There are many counts of this clonotype. Its ends do not fully match the called genes, so a read error is possible. The V and J genes are TRBV11-3 and TRBJ1-1; the D is unclear. This CDR3 is built from 13 residues. Per germline, CDR1 SGHNT and CDR2 YENEEA. CDR3 sequence: CASSLELGSPAFF. CDR3 DNA: TGTGCCAGCAGCCTAGAGCTGGGGTCCCCAGCATTCTTT.

This clonotype appeared a few times. The chain carries TRBV20-1 and TRBJ2-6; D unclear. Germline CDR1 reads DFQATT; CDR2 reads SNEGSKA (reference sequence). V was pared by 4 bases and J by 0 bases, with 7 bases between. The CDR3 sequence is 14 residues long. In nucleotides, the CDR3 is TGCAGTGCTACTAGAATCTCTGGGGCCAACGTCCTGACTTTC. Its protein is CSATRISGANVLTF.

This clonotype appeared many times. The rearrangement joins TRBV7-9 to TRBJ1-3; D unresolved. Looked up from germline, CDR1 is SEHNR and CDR2 is FQNEAQ (reference sequence). The V and J ends lost 4 bases and 5 bases respectively, with 12 bases between them. The CDR3 covers 14 residues. The CDR3 loop reads CASSSRAGRNTIYF. The DNA for the CDR3 is TGTGCCAGCAGCTCAAGGGCCGGGCGAAACACCATATATTTT.

This clonotype showed up many times. The rearrangement links TRBV6-5 to TRBJ2-2; 10 positions match TRBD2. The CDR3 is made up of 19 amino acids. Germline lookup yields CDR1 MNHEY and CDR2 SVGAGI. J was trimmed by 0 bases and V by 2 bases; bases with no gene match: 9. The chain's CDR3 is CASSYRLAGAHANTGELFF. The CDR3 DNA reads as TGTGCCAGCAGTTACCGCCTAGCGGGAGCCCACGCGAACACCGGGGAGCTGTTTTTT.

As for this clonotype: This could be a read error, since a much larger clone is one nucleotide away. The chain has TRBV20-1 and TRBJ2-7; TRBD2 agrees at 8 bases. The CDR3 consists of 13 residues. The V and J ends lost 6 bases and 4 bases, in that order; junction bases with no gene match: 8. Germline V CDR1 and CDR2: DFQATT, SNEGSKA (reference sequence). The CDR3 spells CSARAASGYEQYF. CDR3 bases: TGCAGTGCGCGGGCTGCTAGCGGGTACGAGCAGTACTTC.

This clonotype was recorded many times. This chain uses TRBV14 with TRBJ2-7; D is unresolved. Germline assignment: CDR1 SGHDN and CDR2 FVKESK. This CDR3 has 15 residues. V lost 1 base and J 3 bases, leaving 13 bases between the germline ends. CDR3 protein: CASSQGRTAVYEQYF. CDR3 sequence (DNA): TGTGCCAGCAGCCAAGGTCGGACGGCCGTCTACGAGCAGTACTTC.

This clonotype was picked up many times. The V gene is TRBV7-9, the J gene TRBJ1-1, with a weak D call TRBD1 (5 bases). Trimming left V 5 bases short and J 4 bases short, with 14 bases between. The germline V gene encodes CDR1 SEHNR and CDR2 FQNEAQ (reference sequence). The CDR3 loop spans 14 amino acids. This CDR3 is CASSPTLGGTEAFF. As DNA, the CDR3 is TGTGCCAGCAGCCCCACACTCGGGGGCACTGAAGCTTTCTTT.

This clonotype has at least ten counts. The rearrangement joins TRBV5-1 to TRBJ2-5; D unresolved. CDR1 SGHRS and CDR2 YFSETQ come from the germline V gene. V lost 0 bases and J lost 3, with 6 bases in between. This CDR3 region has 13 residues. The DNA for the CDR3 is TGCGCCAGCAGCTTGGGACGGAAAGAGACCCAGTACTTC. Translation: CASSLGRKETQYF.

This clonotype was detected ten times or more. This rearrangement joins TRBV20-1 to TRBJ2-1; 7 nucleotides agree with TRBD1. The germline gives CDR1 DFQATT, CDR2 SNEGSKA (reference sequence). V lost 1 base and J lost 9; bases outside the gene matches: 9. The CDR3 extends over 14 amino acids. CDR3 protein: CSARARQGEGEQFF. The CDR3 nucleotides read TGCAGTGCTAGAGCACGACAGGGTGAGGGTGAGCAGTTCTTC.

This clonotype occurred many times. V usage is TRBV20-1 and J usage is TRBJ2-7; TRBD2 agrees at 11 bases. The CDR3 covers 16 residues. Germline CDR1 is DFQATT and CDR2 is SNEGSKA (reference sequence). Trimming cost V 6 bases and J 2 bases; bases outside gene matches: 12. The CDR3, as DNA: TGCAGTGCCGCCCGGCCGGGACTAGCGGTACCCTACGAGCAGTACTTC. It yields the protein CSAARPGLAVPYEQYF.

This clonotype was counted a few times. The J gene is TRBJ2-7, the V gene TRBV19, with 10 bases aligning to TRBD1. After removal of 10 bases from V and 6 bases from J, the junction contained 15 bases not matched to a gene. The CDR3 spans 15 residues. Germline CDR1 is LNHDA and CDR2 is SQIVND (reference sequence). The CDR3: CATKNPGQGTSEQYF. CDR3 nucleotide sequence: TGTGCCACCAAAAACCCGGGACAGGGGACGAGCGAGCAGTACTTC.

This clonotype was counted at least ten times. The rearrangement uses TRBV6-5 and TRBJ2-5; D is uncertain. CDR3 length: 15 amino acids. CDR1 is MNHEY, CDR2 SVGAGI, per germline. V was clipped by 0 bases and J by 1 base, with 9 bases between them. CDR3 loop: CASSYSMWTQETQYF. CDR3 in DNA: TGTGCCAGCAGTTACTCGATGTGGACCCAAGAGACCCAGTACTTC.

This clonotype has at least ten counts. The chain recombines TRBV29-1 with TRBJ1-2; perhaps TRBD1 as D (6 bases). The V end lost 2 bases, the J end lost 4 bases, and 20 bases lay between the germline ends. CDR1 and CDR2 (germline): SQVTM, ANQGSEA. The length of the CDR3 is 16 residues. CDR3 amino acids: CSVERSSIGTPYGYTF. CDR3 nucleotides: TGCAGCGTTGAACGAAGCTCTATCGGGACACCCTATGGCTACACCTTC.

The rearrangement links TRBV7-2 to TRBJ2-5; a possible D gene is TRBD2 (6 bases). CDR1 and CDR2 (germline): SGHTA, FQGNSA. The CDR3 runs 14 residues. V lost 3 bases, J lost 3 bases, and 11 bases lay in between. CDR3 nucleotide sequence: TGTGCCAGCAGCTTGGGTTGGAGGGAAGAGACCCAGTACTTC. Its translation is CASSLGWREETQYF. The entire variable domain, with the rest obtained from reference TRBV7-2 and TRBJ2-5, is as follows: GAGVSQSPSNKVTEKGKDVELRCDPISGHTALYWYRQSLGQGLEFLIYFQGNSAPDKSGLPSDRFSAERTGGSVSTLTIQRTQQEDSAVYLCASSLGWREETQYFGPGTRLLVL.

This clonotype was detected only a few times. This chain joins TRBV6-5 and TRBJ2-1; no clear D. Germline CDR1 and CDR2: MNHEY and SVGAGI. The ends were cut back, 1 base at V and 9 bases at J, with 19 bases in the middle. CDR3 size: 16 residues. For the CDR3, the DNA is TGTGCCAGCAGTTACTTCAAAACAGAGAGTGGTGGTGAGCAGTTCTTC. Its translation is CASSYFKTESGGEQFF.

This clonotype was picked up many times. The chain carries TRBV12-3 or TRBV12-4 and TRBJ2-1; D ambiguous. Trimming shortened V by 6 bases and J by 5 bases, and 14 bases separated the two germline ends. CDR3 size: 14 residues. As DNA, the CDR3 is TGTGCCAGCAGCCGCAACGTACGGGACAATGAGCAGTTCTTC. It translates to CASSRNVRDNEQFF.

This clonotype was detected many times. The chain combines TRBV5-6 with TRBJ2-1, with TRBD2 matching over 8 bases. Germline V gives CDR1 SGHDT, CDR2 YYEEEE. The CDR3 extends over 15 amino acids. Trimming took 1 base from V and 6 from J; bases not matched to a gene: 6. The CDR3 region is CASSLRGGIGNEQFF. The CDR3 DNA sequence: TGTGCCAGCAGCTTGCGGGGGGGAATTGGCAATGAGCAGTTCTTC.

This clonotype was detected ten times or more. The chain has TRBV28 and TRBJ2-1; the D call may be TRBD1 or TRBD2 (5 bases each). Trimming removed 2 bases from V and 9 bases from J, with 14 bases in between. CDR3 length equals 14 residues. The germline gives CDR1 MDHEN, CDR2 SYDVKM. This CDR3 is CASSLRLAGGEQFF. The CDR3 DNA reads as TGTGCCAGCAGTTTACGGCTAGCTGGGGGTGAGCAGTTCTTC.

This clonotype came up many times. V is TRBV6-2 or TRBV6-3 and J is TRBJ2-1; 10 positions agree with TRBD2. This CDR3 comprises 15 residues. V trimming: 8 bases; J trimming: 7 bases; junction bases outside the gene matches: 11. The germline V gene encodes CDR1 MNHEY and CDR2 SVGEGT. Here the CDR3 DNA reads TGTGCCAGCTCTGTAGCGGGAGGACTACGGAATGAGCAGTTCTTC. Its protein product is CASSVAGGLRNEQFF.

This clonotype has at least ten counts. J is TRBJ2-4 and V is TRBV27; possibly TRBD1 or TRBD2 for D (5 bases each). The V gene's germline CDR1 is MNHEY and CDR2 SMNVEV (reference sequence). The germline V and J ends were trimmed by 7 bases and 0 bases, with 13 bases remaining between them. The CDR3 spans 15 residues. The CDR3 DNA reads TGTGCCAGCACCGGGACCGAGCTAGCCAAAAACATTCAGTACTTC. It is translated as CASTGTELAKNIQYF.

The gene calls are TRBV7-2 and TRBJ1-6, with a weak D call TRBD1 (5 bases). Germline V gene sequence: CDR1 SGHTA, CDR2 FQGNSA. Trimming took off 5 bases at V and 9 bases at J, with 17 bases between the two ends. The CDR3 contains 15 residues. As DNA, the CDR3 is TGTGCCAGCAGCCGATCCGGGGGTGAGGGTTCACCCCTCCACTTT. Its protein product is CASSRSGGEGSPLHF.

In this sample, this clonotype turned up many times. The chain links TRBV6-2 or TRBV6-3 to TRBJ2-1; 14 bases line up with TRBD2. With 6 bases clipped from V and 6 bases from J, the junction kept 7 bases outside the gene matches. In germline, CDR1 is MNHEY, CDR2 SVGEGT. The CDR3 runs to 16 residues. The DNA of the CDR3 is TGTGCCAGCAGCTCGACTAGCGGGAGGGCCTTCAATGAGCAGTTCTTC. Its translation: CASSSTSGRAFNEQFF.

This clonotype was counted ten times or more. This chain uses TRBV18 with TRBJ2-7, with D tentatively TRBD2 (6 bases). The CDR3 sequence is 15 residues long. V lost 0 bases to trimming and J lost 5 bases, with 14 bases between them. Germline CDR1 reads KGHSH; CDR2 reads LQKENI. The DNA for the CDR3 is TGTGCCAGCTCACCACCGGGGGGATCTAGGGACGAGCAGTACTTC. Residues: CASSPPGGSRDEQYF.

This clonotype occurred a few times. This chain connects TRBV10-3 to TRBJ2-7; no reliable D call. CDR3 size: 12 residues. The germline V and J ends were trimmed by 2 bases and 4 bases, with 6 bases remaining between them. Per the germline V gene, CDR1 is ENHRY and CDR2 is SYGVKD. The CDR3, as DNA: TGTGCCATCAGTGAGATAGGATACGAGCAGTACTTC. It translates to CAISEIGYEQYF.

As concerns this clonotype: One end of the junction fails to match germline, which may point to a read error. The chain is built from TRBV12-3 or TRBV12-4 and TRBJ2-1; 10 bases are shared with TRBD2. The CDR3 sequence is 18 residues long. CDR3 in amino acids: CASCLAPTLAGHYNEQFF. For the CDR3, the DNA is TGTGCCAGCTGTTTAGCGCCAACACTAGCGGGGCATTACAATGAGCAGTTCTTC.

The gene calls are TRBV4-3 and TRBJ2-2; no firm D call. Trimming removed 1 base at V and 3 bases at J, with 9 bases between. Germline V lookup: CDR1 LGHNA, CDR2 YSLEER. CDR3 size: 15 residues. The CDR3, as DNA: TGCGCCAGCAGCCAAGTAGGGCTGTACACCGGGGAGCTGTTTTTT. As protein: CASSQVGLYTGELFF.

This clonotype was recorded at least ten times. CDR3 DNA sequence: TGTGCCAGCAGTTACAGCCCAGGGGTCCCAAGCTCCTACAATGAGCAGTTCTTC. Protein: CASSYSPGVPSSYNEQFF. The rearrangement links TRBV6-2 or TRBV6-3 to TRBJ2-1, with D possibly TRBD1 on 6 matching bases. Trimming took 2 bases from V and 0 from J, leaving 17 bases between them. The CDR3 has 18 residues. Germline V gene data show CDR1 as MNHEY and CDR2 as SVGEGT.